This T cell receptor (beta chain) was recovered during a study of blood T cell repertoires in COVID-19. As processed by the authors: Amplification of reference gene primers provided the estimated nucleated cell counts. Only in-frame clones appear in the TCRdb table, and some are missing; sequencing was by immunoSEQ multiplex PCR. V and J calls and clone size come straight from that table; D and trimming were deduced from the DNA. The table lists approximately 390,000 clones, around 87% of them singletons, with approximately 2.4% in the top ten. Trimming pared 3 bases from V and 7 bases from J, leaving 15 bases between. Germline values: CDR1 MNHEY, CDR2 SMNVEV (reference sequence). This CDR3 region has 15 residues.

The sample was peripheral blood. The receptor's source is a woman aged 60-75 years with COVID-19, enrolled during active disease. This chain links TRBV27 with TRBJ2-2, with D perhaps matching TRBD1 (5 bases). Here the CDR3 reads CASSFETGPFGELFF. For the CDR3, the DNA is TGTGCCAGCAGTTTCGAAACAGGCCCCTTCGGGGAGCTGTTTTTT.